This T cell receptor (beta chain) emerged from a study of T cell repertoires in cytomegalovirus infection. Study-wide context: The public TCR beta signatures pointed to both CMV infection and matching HLA type.

TCRdb re-called the reads with MiXCR, one entry per CDR3 protein. The sample shows about 180,000 distinct CDR3 sequences, about 15% of them seen only once. This clonotype was seen ten or more times. Germline V gene lookup returns CDR1 SGHTA and CDR2 FQGNSA. CDR3 length equals 14 residues. Between the trimmed V and J ends, which lost 0 bases and 6 bases, there was a span of 11 bases. This clonotype was sampled from a human donor in good health (CMV status not recorded). Some clones in this sample may be carry-over from other donors' samples. The sequencing sample was made of PBMCs. The chain couples TRBV7-2 to TRBJ1-2, with TRBD1 as a possible D gene (6 bases). The CDR3 DNA is TGTGCCAGCAGCTTAGCACAGGGATTGGATGGCTACACCTTC. This encodes CASSLAQGLDGYTF.